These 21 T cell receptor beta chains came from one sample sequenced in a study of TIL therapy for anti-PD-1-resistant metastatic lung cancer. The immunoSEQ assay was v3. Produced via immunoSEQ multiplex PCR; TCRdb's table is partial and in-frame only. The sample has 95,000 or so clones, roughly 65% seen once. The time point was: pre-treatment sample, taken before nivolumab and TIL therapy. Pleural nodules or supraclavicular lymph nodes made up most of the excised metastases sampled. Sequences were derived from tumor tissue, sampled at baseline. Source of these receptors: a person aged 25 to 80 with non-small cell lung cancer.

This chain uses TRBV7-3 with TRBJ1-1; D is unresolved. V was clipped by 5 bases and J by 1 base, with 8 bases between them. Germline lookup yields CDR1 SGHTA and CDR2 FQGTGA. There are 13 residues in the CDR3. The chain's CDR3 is CASSPGRNTEAFF. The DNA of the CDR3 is TGTGCCAGCAGCCCCGGTAGGAACACTGAAGCTTTCTTT.

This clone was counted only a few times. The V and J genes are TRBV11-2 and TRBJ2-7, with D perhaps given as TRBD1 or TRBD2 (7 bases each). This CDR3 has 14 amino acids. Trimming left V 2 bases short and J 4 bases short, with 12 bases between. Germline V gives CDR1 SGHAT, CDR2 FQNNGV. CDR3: CASSLYRGGYEQYF. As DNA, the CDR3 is TGTGCCAGCAGCTTATACAGGGGAGGGTACGAGCAGTACTTC.

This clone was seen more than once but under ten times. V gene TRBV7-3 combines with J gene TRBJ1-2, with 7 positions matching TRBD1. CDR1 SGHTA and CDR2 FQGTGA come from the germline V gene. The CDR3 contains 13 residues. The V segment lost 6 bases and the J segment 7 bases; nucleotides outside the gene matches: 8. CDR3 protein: CASSFTGAGGYTF. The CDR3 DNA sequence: TGTGCCAGCAGTTTCACAGGGGCGGGTGGCTACACCTTC. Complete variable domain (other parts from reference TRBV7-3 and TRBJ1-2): GAGVSQTPSNKVTEKGKYVELRCDPISGHTALYWYRQSLGQGPEFLIYFQGTGAADDSGLPNDRFFAVRPEGSVSTLKIQRTERGDSAVYLCASSFTGAGGYTFGSGTRLTVV.

DNA for the CDR3: TGTGCCACCAGTGATTTGAATAGCAATCAGCCCCAGCATTTT. It is translated as CATSDLNSNQPQHF. The rearrangement joins TRBV24-1 to TRBJ1-5; the D is unclear. V lost 0 bases and J lost 0, with 2 bases in between. The germline CDR1 and CDR2 sequences are KGHDR and SFDVKD. The CDR3 is 14 residues long.

CDR3 sequence (DNA): TGTGCCAGCAGCTTTTTGGGACAGGGGTCTGGAAACACCATATATTTT. Residues: CASSFLGQGSGNTIYF. The chain recombines TRBV11-2 with TRBJ1-3, with 10 bases that match TRBD1. From germline, CDR1 is SGHAT and CDR2 FQNNGV. This CDR3 spans 16 amino acids. J lost 1 base, V lost 3 bases, and 3 bases had no gene match.

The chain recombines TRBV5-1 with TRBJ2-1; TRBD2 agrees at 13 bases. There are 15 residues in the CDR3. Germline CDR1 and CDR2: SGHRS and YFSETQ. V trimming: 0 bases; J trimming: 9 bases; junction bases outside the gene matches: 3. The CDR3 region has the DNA TGCGCCAGCAGCTTGGGACTAGCGGGAGGTAGTGAGCAGTTCTTC. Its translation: CASSLGLAGGSEQFF.

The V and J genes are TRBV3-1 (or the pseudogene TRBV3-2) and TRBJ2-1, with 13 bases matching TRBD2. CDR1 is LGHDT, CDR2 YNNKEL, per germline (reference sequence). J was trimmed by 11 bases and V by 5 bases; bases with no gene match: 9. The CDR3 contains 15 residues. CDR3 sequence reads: CASSLGTSGNGKQFF. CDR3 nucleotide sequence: TGTGCCAGCAGCTTAGGGACTAGCGGGAATGGTAAGCAGTTCTTC.

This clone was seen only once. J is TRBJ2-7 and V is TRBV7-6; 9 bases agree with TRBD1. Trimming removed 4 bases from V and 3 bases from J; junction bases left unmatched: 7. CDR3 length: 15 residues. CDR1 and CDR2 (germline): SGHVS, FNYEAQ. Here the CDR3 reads CASSSEPGQGYEQYF. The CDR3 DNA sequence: TGTGCCAGCAGCTCTGAACCGGGACAGGGCTACGAGCAGTACTTC. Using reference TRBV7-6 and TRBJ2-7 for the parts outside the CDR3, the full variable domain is GAGVSQSPRYKVTKRGQDVALRCDPISGHVSLYWYRQALGQGPEFLTYFNYEAQQDKSGLPNDRFSAERPEGSISTLTIQRTEQRDSAMYRCASSSEPGQGYEQYFGPGTRLTVT.

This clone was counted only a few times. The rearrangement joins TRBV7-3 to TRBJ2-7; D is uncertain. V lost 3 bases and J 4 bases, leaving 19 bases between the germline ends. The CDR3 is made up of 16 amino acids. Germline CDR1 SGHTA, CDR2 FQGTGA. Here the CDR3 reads CASSLGGRGEGYEQYF. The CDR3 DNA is TGTGCCAGCAGCTTGGGTGGCCGTGGGGAAGGGTACGAGCAGTACTTC. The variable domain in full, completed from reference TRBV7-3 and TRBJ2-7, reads GAGVSQTPSNKVTEKGKYVELRCDPISGHTALYWYRQSLGQGPEFLIYFQGTGAADDSGLPNDRFFAVRPEGSVSTLKIQRTERGDSAVYLCASSLGGRGEGYEQYFGPGTRLTVT.

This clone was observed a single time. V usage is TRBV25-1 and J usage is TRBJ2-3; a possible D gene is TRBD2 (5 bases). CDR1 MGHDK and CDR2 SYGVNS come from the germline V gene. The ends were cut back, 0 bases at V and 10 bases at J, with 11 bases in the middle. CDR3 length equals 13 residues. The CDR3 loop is CASSEYPGLPQYF. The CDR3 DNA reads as TGTGCCAGCAGTGAATATCCGGGGTTGCCGCAGTATTTT. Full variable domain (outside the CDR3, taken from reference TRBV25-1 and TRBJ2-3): EADIYQTPRYLVIGTGKKITLECSQTMGHDKMYWYQQDPGMELHLIHYSYGVNSTEKGDLSSESTVSRIRTEHFPLTLESARPSHTSQYLCASSEYPGLPQYFGPGTRLTVL.

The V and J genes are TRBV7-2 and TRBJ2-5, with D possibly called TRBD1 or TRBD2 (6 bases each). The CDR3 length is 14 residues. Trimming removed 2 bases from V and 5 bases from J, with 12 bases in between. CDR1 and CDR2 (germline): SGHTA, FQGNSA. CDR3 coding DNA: TGTGCCAGCAGCTTAACCGGGGGCCTGGAGACCCAGTACTTC. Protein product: CASSLTGGLETQYF.

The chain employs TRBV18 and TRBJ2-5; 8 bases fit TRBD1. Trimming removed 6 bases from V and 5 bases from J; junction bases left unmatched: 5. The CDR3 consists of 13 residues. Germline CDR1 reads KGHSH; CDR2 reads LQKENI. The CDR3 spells CASSDRVGETQYF. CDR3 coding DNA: TGTGCCAGCTCGGACAGGGTCGGGGAGACCCAGTACTTC.

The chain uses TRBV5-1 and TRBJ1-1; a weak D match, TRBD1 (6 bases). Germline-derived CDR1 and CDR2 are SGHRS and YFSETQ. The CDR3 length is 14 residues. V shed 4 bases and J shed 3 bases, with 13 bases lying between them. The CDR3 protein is CASSLRGADTEAFF. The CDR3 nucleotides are TGCGCCAGCAGCCTAAGGGGGGCTGACACTGAAGCTTTCTTT. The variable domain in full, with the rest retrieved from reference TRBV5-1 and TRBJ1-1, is KAGVTQTPRYLIKTRGQQVTLSCSPISGHRSVSWYQQTPGQGLQFLFEYFSETQRNKGNFPGRFSGRQFSNSRSEMNVSTLELGDSALYLCASSLRGADTEAFFGQGTRLTVV.

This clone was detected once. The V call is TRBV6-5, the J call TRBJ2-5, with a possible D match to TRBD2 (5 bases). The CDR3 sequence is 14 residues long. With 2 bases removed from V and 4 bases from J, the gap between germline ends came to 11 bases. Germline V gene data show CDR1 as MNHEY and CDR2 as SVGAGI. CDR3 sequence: CASSYRGLGETQYF. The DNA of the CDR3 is TGTGCCAGCAGTTACAGAGGGTTGGGAGAGACCCAGTACTTC.

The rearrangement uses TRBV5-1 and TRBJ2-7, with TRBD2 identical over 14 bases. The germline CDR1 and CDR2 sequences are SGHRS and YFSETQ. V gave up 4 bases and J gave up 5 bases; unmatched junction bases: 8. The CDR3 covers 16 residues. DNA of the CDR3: TGCGCCAGCAGCACCGGGACTAGCGGGGGCCCTAACGAGCAGTACTTC. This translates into CASSTGTSGGPNEQYF.

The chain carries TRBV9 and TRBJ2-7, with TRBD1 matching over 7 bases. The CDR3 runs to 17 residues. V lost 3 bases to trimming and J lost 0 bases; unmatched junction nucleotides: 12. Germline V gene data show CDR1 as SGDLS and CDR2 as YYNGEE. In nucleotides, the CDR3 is TGTGCCAGCAGCGCGCCTCCGGGACAGCTAGACTCCTACGAGCAGTACTTC. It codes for CASSAPPGQLDSYEQYF. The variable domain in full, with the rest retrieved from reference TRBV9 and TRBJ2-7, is DSGVTQTPKHLITATGQRVTLRCSPRSGDLSVYWYQQSLDQGLQFLIQYYNGEERAKGNILERFSAQQFPDLHSELNLSSLELGDSALYFCASSAPPGQLDSYEQYFGPGTRLTVT.

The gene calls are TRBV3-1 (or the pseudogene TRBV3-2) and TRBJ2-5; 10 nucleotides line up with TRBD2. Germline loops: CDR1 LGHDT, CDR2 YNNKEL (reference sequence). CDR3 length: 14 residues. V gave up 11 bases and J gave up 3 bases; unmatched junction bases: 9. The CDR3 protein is CAASLSGGEETQYF. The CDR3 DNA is TGTGCCGCCTCCCTAAGCGGGGGGGAAGAGACCCAGTACTTC.

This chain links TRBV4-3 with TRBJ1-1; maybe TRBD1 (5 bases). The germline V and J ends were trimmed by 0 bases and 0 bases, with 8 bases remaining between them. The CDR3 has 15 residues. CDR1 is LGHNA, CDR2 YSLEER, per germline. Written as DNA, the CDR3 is TGCGCCAGCAGCCAAGAACCAGGGCTGAACACTGAAGCTTTCTTT. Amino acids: CASSQEPGLNTEAFF.

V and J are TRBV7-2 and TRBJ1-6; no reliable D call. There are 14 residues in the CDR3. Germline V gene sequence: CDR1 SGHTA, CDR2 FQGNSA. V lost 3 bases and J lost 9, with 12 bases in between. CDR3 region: CASSFSAGISPLHF. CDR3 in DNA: TGTGCCAGCAGCTTCAGTGCGGGGATTTCACCCCTCCACTTT.

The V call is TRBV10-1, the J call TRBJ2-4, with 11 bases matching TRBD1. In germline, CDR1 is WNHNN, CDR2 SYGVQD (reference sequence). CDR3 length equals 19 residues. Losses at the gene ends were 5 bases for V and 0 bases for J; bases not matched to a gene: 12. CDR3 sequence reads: CASSPTPGQGVEAKNIQYF. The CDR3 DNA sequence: TGCGCCAGCAGTCCAACACCGGGACAGGGGGTGGAAGCCAAAAACATTCAGTACTTC.

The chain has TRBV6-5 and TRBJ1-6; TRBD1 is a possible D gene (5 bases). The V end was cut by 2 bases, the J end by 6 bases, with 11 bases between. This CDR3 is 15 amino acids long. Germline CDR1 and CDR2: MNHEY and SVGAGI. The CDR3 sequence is CASSYKGPFNSPLHF. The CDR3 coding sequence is TGTGCCAGCAGTTACAAGGGACCGTTTAATTCACCCCTCCACTTT.